This passage covers 2 T cell receptor beta chains from one sample sequenced in a study of cytomegalovirus exposure and HLA in healthy donors. The PCR made use of 60 Vbeta and 13 Jbeta primers. Sequenced by immunoSEQ multiplex PCR; TCRdb stores in-frame clones only, minus some. The data contain 150,000 or so clones, around 80% of them singletons. Sequenced sample: PBMCs. The receptors originated from a female donor in good health and CMV-seronegative.

V and J are TRBV29-1 and TRBJ1-4; 7 bases agree with TRBD1. The CDR3 covers 13 residues. With V trimmed by 7 bases and J by 3 bases, 5 bases remained unmatched. Germline V gene lookup returns CDR1 SQVTM and CDR2 ANQGSEA. This CDR3 reads CSAGQAANEKLFF. The CDR3 coding sequence is TGCAGCGCTGGACAGGCAGCTAATGAAAAACTGTTTTTT.

The CDR3 DNA reads TGTGCCAGCAGCTTAAGGGGTGAGTCCTACAATGAGCAGTTCTTC. Amino acid sequence: CASSLRGESYNEQFF. The gene calls are TRBV11-2 and TRBJ2-1; weak D call: TRBD1 (5 bases). This CDR3 is 15 amino acids long. Trimming removed 2 bases from V and 1 base from J, with 9 bases in between. Germline assignment: CDR1 SGHAT and CDR2 FQNNGV. The entire variable domain, with the rest obtained from reference TRBV11-2 and TRBJ2-1, is as follows: EAGVAQSPRYKIIEKRQSVAFWCNPISGHATLYWYQQILGQGPKLLIQFQNNGVVDDSQLPKDRFSAERLKGVDSTLKIQPAKLEDSAVYLCASSLRGESYNEQFFGPGTRLTVL.